Listed here is a single T cell receptor beta chain. The data stem from a study of monozygotic twins with inflammatory bowel disease. TCRdb reprocessed the 5' RACE reads, keeping one entry per CDR3 protein, no DNA. In total, the table holds 300,000 to 450,000 distinct CDR3 sequences. The V gene's germline CDR1 is LGHNA and CDR2 YNFKEQ. This CDR3 comprises 17 residues. V and J are TRBV4-2 and TRBJ2-5; checking the TCRdb D call of TRBD2 is not possible without DNA. This receptor was obtained from a human donor with ulcerative colitis or Crohn's disease, or a healthy co-twin of an affected twin (not recorded which). Material: blood. CDR3 loop: CASSQDRDTGGQETQYF.